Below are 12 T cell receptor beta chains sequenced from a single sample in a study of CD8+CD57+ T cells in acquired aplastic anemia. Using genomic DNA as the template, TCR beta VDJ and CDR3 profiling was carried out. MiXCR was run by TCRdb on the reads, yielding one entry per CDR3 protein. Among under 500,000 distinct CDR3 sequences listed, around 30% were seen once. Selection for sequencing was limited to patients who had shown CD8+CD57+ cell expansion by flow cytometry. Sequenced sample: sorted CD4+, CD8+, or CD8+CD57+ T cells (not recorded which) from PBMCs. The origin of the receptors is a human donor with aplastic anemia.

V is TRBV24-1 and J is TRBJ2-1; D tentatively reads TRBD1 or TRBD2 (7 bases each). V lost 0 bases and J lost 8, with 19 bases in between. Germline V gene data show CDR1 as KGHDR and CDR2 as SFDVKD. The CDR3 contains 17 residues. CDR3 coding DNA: TGTGCCACCAGTGATTTGCAAGGGGGCGGGAGTGTTGATGAGCAGTTCTTC. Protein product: CATSDLQGGGSVDEQFF.

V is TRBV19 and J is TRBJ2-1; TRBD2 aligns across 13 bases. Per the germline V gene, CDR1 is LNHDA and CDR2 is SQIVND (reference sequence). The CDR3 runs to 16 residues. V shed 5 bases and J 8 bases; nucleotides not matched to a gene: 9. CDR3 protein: CASSLSTSGRTDEQFF. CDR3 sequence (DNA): TGTGCCAGTAGTCTTTCGACTAGCGGGAGGACGGATGAGCAGTTCTTC.

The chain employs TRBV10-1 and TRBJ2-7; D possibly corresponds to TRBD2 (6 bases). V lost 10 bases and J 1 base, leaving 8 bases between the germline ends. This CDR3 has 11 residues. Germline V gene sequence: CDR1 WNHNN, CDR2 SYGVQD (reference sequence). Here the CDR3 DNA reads TGCGCCACCGGGGGTTCCTACGAGCAGTACTTC. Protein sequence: CATGGSYEQYF.

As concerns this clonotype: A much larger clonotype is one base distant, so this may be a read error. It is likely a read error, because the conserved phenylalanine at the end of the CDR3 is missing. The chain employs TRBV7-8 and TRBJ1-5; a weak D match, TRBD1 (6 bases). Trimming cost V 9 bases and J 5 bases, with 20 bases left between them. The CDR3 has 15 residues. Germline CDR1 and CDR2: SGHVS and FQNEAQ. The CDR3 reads CASSIGVRGYQPQHL. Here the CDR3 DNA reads TGTGCCAGTAGTATAGGCGTCAGGGGTTATCAGCCCCAGCATCTT.

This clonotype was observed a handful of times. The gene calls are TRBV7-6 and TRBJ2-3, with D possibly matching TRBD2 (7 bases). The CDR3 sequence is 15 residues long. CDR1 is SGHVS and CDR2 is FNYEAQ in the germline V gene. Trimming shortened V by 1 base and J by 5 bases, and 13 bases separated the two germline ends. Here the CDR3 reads CASSLVGGAKDTQYF. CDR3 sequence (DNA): TGTGCCAGCAGCTTAGTAGGGGGGGCTAAAGATACGCAGTATTTT.

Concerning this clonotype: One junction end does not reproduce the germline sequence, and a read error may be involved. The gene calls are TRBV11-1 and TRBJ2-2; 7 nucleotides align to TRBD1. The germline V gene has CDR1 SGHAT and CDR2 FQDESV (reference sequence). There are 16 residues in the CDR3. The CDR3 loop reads CASKYTGALFAGEPFF. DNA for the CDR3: TGTGCCAGCAAATATACAGGGGCCCTCTTTGCCGGGGAGCCGTTTTTT.

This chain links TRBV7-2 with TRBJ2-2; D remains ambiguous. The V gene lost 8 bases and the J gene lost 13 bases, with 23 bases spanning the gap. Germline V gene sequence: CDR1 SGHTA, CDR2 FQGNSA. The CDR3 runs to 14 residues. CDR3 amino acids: CASSSRNPSHALFF. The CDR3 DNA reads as TGTGCCAGCTCATCCCGGAATCCCTCCCATGCGCTGTTTTTT.

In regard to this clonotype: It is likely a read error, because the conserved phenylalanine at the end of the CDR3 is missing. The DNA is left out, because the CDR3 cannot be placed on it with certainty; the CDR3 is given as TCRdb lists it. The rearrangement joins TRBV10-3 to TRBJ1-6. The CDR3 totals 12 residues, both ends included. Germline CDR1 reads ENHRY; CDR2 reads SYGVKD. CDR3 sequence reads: CAISGVAGDRTP.

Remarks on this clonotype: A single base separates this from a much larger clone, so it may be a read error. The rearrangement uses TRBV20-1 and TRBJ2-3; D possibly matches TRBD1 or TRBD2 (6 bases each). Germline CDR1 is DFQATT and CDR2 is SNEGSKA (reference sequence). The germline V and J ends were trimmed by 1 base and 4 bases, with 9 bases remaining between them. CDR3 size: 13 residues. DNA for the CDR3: TGCAGTGCTAGAGGGGGGGCCTCAGATACGCAGTATTTT. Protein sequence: CSARGGASDTQYF.

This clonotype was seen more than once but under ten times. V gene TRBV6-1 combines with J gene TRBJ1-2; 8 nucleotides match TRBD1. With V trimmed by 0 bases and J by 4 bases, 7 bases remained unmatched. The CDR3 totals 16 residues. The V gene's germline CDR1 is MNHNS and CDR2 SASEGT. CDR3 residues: CASSEASGQGVYGYTF. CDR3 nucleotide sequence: TGTGCCAGCAGTGAAGCGAGCGGACAGGGCGTCTATGGCTACACCTTC.

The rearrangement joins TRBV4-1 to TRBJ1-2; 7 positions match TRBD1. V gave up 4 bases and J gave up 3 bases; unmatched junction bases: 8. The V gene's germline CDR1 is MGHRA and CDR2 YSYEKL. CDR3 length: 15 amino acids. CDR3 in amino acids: CASSRGTGVDYGYTF. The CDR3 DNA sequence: TGCGCCAGCAGCCGCGGAACAGGGGTTGACTATGGCTACACCTTC.

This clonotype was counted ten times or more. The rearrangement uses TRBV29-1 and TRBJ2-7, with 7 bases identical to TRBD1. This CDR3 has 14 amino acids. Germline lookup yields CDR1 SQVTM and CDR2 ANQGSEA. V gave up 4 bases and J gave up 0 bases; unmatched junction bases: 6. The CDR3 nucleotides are TGCAGCGTTGGAAAACAGGGGCACTCCTACGAGCAGTACTTC. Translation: CSVGKQGHSYEQYF.